These T cell receptor beta chains were read from a single sample in a study of blood T cell repertoires in COVID-19. Some clones are missing from TCRdb's copy, which holds only in-frame ones; the method was immunoSEQ multiplex PCR. The table lists about 14,000 clones, 85% to 90% of them singletons. The specimen was peripheral blood. These receptors all stem from a middle-aged man with active COVID-19. Both conserved end residues are part of each CDR3. D genes are given only for firm matches. Size tells how often a clone was seen (once, few, many) or the class of an expanded clone, and some rows leave it out.

d_call	clone_size	v_call	cdr3_length	j_call	cdr3_nt	cdr3_aa
TRBD1	.	TRBV3-1/TRBV3-2	20	TRBJ2-3	TGTGCCAGCAGCCAAGTTCCTGGGGGAGCGGGGACAGGGGAAACAGATACGCAGTATTTT	CASSQVPGGAGTGETDTQYF
.	.	TRBV29-1	11	TRBJ1-2	TGCAGCGTTGTAGTTAACTATGGCTACACCTTC	CSVVVNYGYTF
.	.	TRBV18	15	TRBJ2-5	TGTGCCAGCTCACCACGATATCTTCAAGCAGAGACCCAGTACTTC	CASSPRYLQAETQYF
.	.	TRBV29-1	12	TRBJ2-7	TGCAGCGTTGGCCCTACAGGGTACGAGCAGTACTTC	CSVGPTGYEQYF
TRBD1	.	TRBV4-1	18	TRBJ1-1	TGCGCCAGCAGCCAAGATCACTCTTCCGGGACAGGGATAACTGAAGCTTTCTTT	CASSQDHSSGTGITEAFF
.	.	TRBV28	18	TRBJ1-2	TGTGCCAGCAGTTTACCGTGGCAGGGGCGCCTAGCTAACTATGGCTACACCTTC	CASSLPWQGRLANYGYTF
.	.	TRBV25-1	14	TRBJ2-3	TGTGCCAGCAGTGTAGAGGGCCCATTGGGTACGCAGTATTTT	CASSVEGPLGTQYF
TRBD1	.	TRBV11-2	16	TRBJ1-1	TGTGCCAGCAGCCTAGGGACAGGGCGGTCTAGAACTGAAGCTTTCTTT	CASSLGTGRSRTEAFF
TRBD1	.	TRBV5-8	14	TRBJ1-5	TGTGCCAGCAGCGTGGACAGGGGACGTCAGCCCCAGCATTTT	CASSVDRGRQPQHF
.	once	TRBV6-5	14	TRBJ2-7	TGTGCCAGCATGAAGGGGCCTAACCCCTACGAGCAGTACTTC	CASMKGPNPYEQYF
TRBD2	.	TRBV28	17	TRBJ2-7	TGTGCCAGCAGTTTACTTCTAGCGGGAGGATACTCCTACGAGCAGTACTTC	CASSLLLAGGYSYEQYF
TRBD2	.	TRBV5-4	16	TRBJ2-7	TGTGCCAGCAGCCGTCCCCAGGCTAGCGGGACTGGGGAGCAGTACTTC	CASSRPQASGTGEQYF
TRBD1	.	TRBV5-1	15	TRBJ2-1	TGCGCCAGCAGCACTAGGACAGGGCTCTACAATGAGCAGTTCTTC	CASSTRTGLYNEQFF
TRBD2	.	TRBV6-4	16	TRBJ2-7	TGTGCCAGCAGTGACGGAATCGGACTAGCGGGACGGAAAGAGTACTTC	CASSDGIGLAGRKEYF
TRBD2	.	TRBV7-2	19	TRBJ2-1	TGTGCCAGCAGCTTAGAAAGGCTAGCGGGAGGGCCGCCCTACAATGAGCAGTTCTTC	CASSLERLAGGPPYNEQFF
TRBD1	.	TRBV11-2	15	TRBJ2-2	TGTGCCAGCAGTTCCGACAGGGGGCGGACCGGGGAGCTGTTTTTT	CASSSDRGRTGELFF
TRBD2	.	TRBV2	15	TRBJ2-5	TGTGCCAGCAGTTCGGGACTAGCGGGAATAGAGACCCAGTACTTC	CASSSGLAGIETQYF
.	.	TRBV19	14	TRBJ2-7	TGTGCCAGTAGTGCCACAGGGATCGTCGACGAGCAGTACTTC	CASSATGIVDEQYF
.	.	TRBV18	15	TRBJ2-1	TGTGCCAGCTCACCTCGACAGGGGAGGGTCAATGAGCAGTTCTTC	CASSPRQGRVNEQFF
TRBD1	once	TRBV11-2	15	TRBJ2-3	TGTGCCAGCAGCTTAGGACAGGGAAGAACAGATACGCAGTATTTT	CASSLGQGRTDTQYF
.	.	TRBV5-1	14	TRBJ2-5	TGCGCCAGCAGCTTGGATCCTAGCGCAGAGACCCAGTACTTC	CASSLDPSAETQYF
TRBD2	.	TRBV3-1/TRBV3-2	16	TRBJ2-1	TGTGCCAGCAGCCAAGGTACTAGCGGGAGAATCAGTGAGCAGTTCTTC	CASSQGTSGRISEQFF
TRBD1	.	TRBV28	15	TRBJ1-5	TGTGCCAGCAGTACGGGACAGGGGTTAAATCAGCCCCAGCATTTT	CASSTGQGLNQPQHF
TRBD1	.	TRBV7-6	17	TRBJ2-7	TGTGCCAGCAGCTCATACCGGGACAGGGGACACTCCTACGAGCAGTACTTC	CASSSYRDRGHSYEQYF
.	once	TRBV10-3	15	TRBJ2-5	TGTGCCATCAAGTCACAGGGAGGGCCGTTAGAGACCCAGTACTTC	CAIKSQGGPLETQYF
.	.	TRBV6-1	13	TRBJ1-2	TGTGCCAGCAGTGAAAGGGGATTCGATGGCTACACCTTC	CASSERGFDGYTF
.	once	TRBV4-3	16	TRBJ2-5	TGCGCCAGCAGCCAAGCAGTTTCCCAAACGAGGGAGACCCAGTACTTC	CASSQAVSQTRETQYF